These 21 T cell receptor beta chains share one sample of origin, sequenced in a study of T cell repertoires in cytomegalovirus infection. TCRdb recomputed calls from the reads with MiXCR, one row per CDR3 protein. This sample carries around 630,000 distinct CDR3 sequences, approximately 24% of them seen once, and the ten largest clones take roughly 8%. Sequenced sample: CD8+ T cells from PBMCs. These receptors were collected from a human donor in good health (CMV status not recorded). Some clones in this sample may be carry-over from other donors' samples.

This clonotype has only a few counts. The chain combines TRBV7-9 with TRBJ2-1, with D possibly matching TRBD1 (5 bases). This CDR3 contains 15 residues. V lost 6 bases, J lost 1 base, and 13 bases lay in between. Per germline, CDR1 SEHNR and CDR2 FQNEAQ (reference sequence). CDR3 bases: TGTGCCAGCAGGGATCAGGGAAGTTCCTACAATGAGCAGTTCTTC. Its protein is CASRDQGSSYNEQFF.

This clonotype has ten or more counts. This sequence joins TRBV6-2 or TRBV6-3 and TRBJ2-7, with D maybe TRBD2 (5 bases). The V end was cut by 5 bases, the J end by 3 bases, with 11 bases between. The CDR3 covers 13 residues. The germline CDR1 and CDR2 sequences are MNHEY and SVGEGT. Here the CDR3 reads CASSASGNYEQYV. The CDR3 DNA reads TGTGCCAGCAGTGCCTCCGGGAACTACGAGCAGTACGTC.

The chain joins TRBV5-1 to TRBJ2-3; 10 nucleotides line up with TRBD2. The CDR3 covers 18 residues. Trimming cost V 2 bases and J 1 base; bases outside gene matches: 10. Germline CDR1 is SGHRS and CDR2 is YFSETQ. This CDR3 is CASSLLAGPPLGTDTQYF. CDR3 sequence (DNA): TGCGCCAGCAGCTTACTAGCGGGGCCACCTCTGGGCACAGATACGCAGTATTTT.

The count of this clonotype is one. The chain carries TRBV15 and TRBJ2-7; a possible D gene is TRBD2 (7 bases). Germline assignment: CDR1 LNHNV and CDR2 YYDKDF (reference sequence). The CDR3 has 14 amino acids. Trimming took 5 bases from V and 4 from J, leaving 15 bases between them. The CDR3 DNA reads TGTGCCACCAGCCTTAGGGGGAGGGAGTACGAGCAGTACTTC. Translating gives CATSLRGREYEQYF.

This chain joins TRBV6-2 or TRBV6-3 and TRBJ1-5, with D maybe TRBD1 (5 bases). With 6 bases removed from V and 0 bases from J, the gap between germline ends came to 12 bases. The CDR3 sequence is 15 residues long. The germline V gene has CDR1 MNHEY and CDR2 SVGEGT. The CDR3 spells CASRTTDFSNQPQHF. The CDR3 DNA is TGTGCCAGCAGAACGACAGACTTTAGCAATCAGCCCCAGCATTTT.

The CDR3 loop is CASSQAPSVSTDTQYF. DNA for the CDR3: TGCGCCAGCAGCCAAGCCCCTAGCGTTAGCACAGATACGCAGTATTTT. V usage is TRBV4-3 and J usage is TRBJ2-3; possible D gene TRBD2, 6 bases. Germline CDR1 and CDR2: LGHNA and YSLEER. The V end lost 1 base, the J end lost 0 bases, and 11 bases lay between the germline ends. The CDR3 has 16 amino acids.

This clonotype was seen many times. The chain employs TRBV7-2 and TRBJ1-2; weak D call: TRBD1 (5 bases). CDR1 and CDR2 (germline): SGHTA, FQGNSA. The V and J ends lost 4 bases and 4 bases respectively, with 7 bases between them. CDR3 size: 12 residues. CDR3 amino acids: CASSSGGYGYTF. The CDR3 region has the DNA TGTGCCAGCAGCTCGGGGGGCTATGGCTACACCTTC.

As to this clonotype: A read error may produce the germline difference seen at one junction end. The chain has TRBV7-2 and TRBJ2-1; D might be TRBD2 (6 bases). Germline-derived CDR1 and CDR2 are SGHTA and FQGNSA. The CDR3 sequence is 14 residues long. CDR3 in amino acids: CASSWDFSYNEPFF. DNA for the CDR3: TGTGCCAGCAGTTGGGACTTTTCCTACAATGAGCCGTTCTTC.

The V call is TRBV13, the J call TRBJ1-1; possibly TRBD1 for D (6 bases). CDR1 is PRHDT and CDR2 is FYEKMQ in the germline V gene (reference sequence). V was pared by 9 bases and J by 3 bases, with 20 bases between. There are 15 residues in the CDR3. The CDR3 reads CASEGGSEFYTEAFF. The CDR3 nucleotides read TGTGCCAGTGAAGGGGGGTCGGAATTTTACACTGAAGCTTTCTTT.

The chain joins TRBV4-1 to TRBJ2-1; D is ambiguous. Germline lookup yields CDR1 MGHRA and CDR2 YSYEKL. The CDR3 runs 13 residues. The ends were cut back, 0 bases at V and 7 bases at J, with 7 bases in the middle. CDR3 nucleotides: TGCGCCAGCAGCCAAGAGGGTTCAAATGAGCAGTTCTTC. It encodes CASSQEGSNEQFF.

The genes are TRBV12-3 or TRBV12-4 and TRBJ2-7; 7 positions match TRBD1. V shed 5 bases and J 5 bases; nucleotides not matched to a gene: 9. This CDR3 spans 14 amino acids. CDR3 bases: TGTGCCAGCAGTCCAGAGACAGGGCGCCACGAGCAGTACTTC. It specifies CASSPETGRHEQYF.

The table lists this clonotype with a few counts. The chain links TRBV15 to TRBJ2-1; 7 bases agree with TRBD2. Germline CDR1 LNHNV, CDR2 YYDKDF (reference sequence). The CDR3 runs 11 residues. Losses at the gene ends were 8 bases for V and 7 bases for J; bases not matched to a gene: 2. CDR3 protein: CATGRGNEQFF. The CDR3 coding sequence is TGTGCCACCGGGAGGGGAAATGAGCAGTTCTTC.

This clonotype has ten or more counts. J is TRBJ1-4 and V is TRBV7-8, with D possibly TRBD1 on 6 matching bases. The germline V gene encodes CDR1 SGHVS and CDR2 FQNEAQ. Trimming took 10 bases from V and 8 from J, leaving 8 bases between them. The CDR3 totals 10 residues. The CDR3 DNA reads TGTGCCACCCAGGGGGAAAAACTGTTTTTT. This gives the protein CATQGEKLFF. Combining the CDR3 with reference TRBV7-8 and TRBJ1-4 gives the whole variable domain GAGVSQSPRYKVAKRGQDVALRCDPISGHVSLFWYQQALGQGPEFLTYFQNEAQLDKSGLPSDRFFAERPEGSVSTLKIQRTQQEDSAVYLCATQGEKLFFGSGTQLSVL.

The V gene is TRBV10-3, the J gene TRBJ2-7; 12 bases align to TRBD2. J was trimmed by 4 bases and V by 11 bases; bases with no gene match: 3. Per germline, CDR1 ENHRY and CDR2 SYGVKD. This CDR3 comprises 12 residues. This chain's CDR3 is CAVGLAGYEQYF. Written as DNA, the CDR3 is TGTGCCGTCGGACTAGCGGGGTACGAGCAGTACTTC.

The chain combines TRBV20-1 with TRBJ1-2; perhaps TRBD1 as D (5 bases). The CDR3 extends over 14 amino acids. Between the trimmed V and J ends, which lost 6 bases and 1 base, there was a span of 15 bases. CDR1 DFQATT and CDR2 SNEGSKA come from the germline V gene (reference sequence). CDR3 sequence: CSAPGRTLNYGYTF. The DNA for the CDR3 is TGCAGTGCCCCGGGACGGACGCTTAACTATGGCTACACCTTC.

This clonotype showed up just once. This rearrangement joins TRBV14 to TRBJ2-1; tentatively, D is TRBD2 (7 bases). Germline-derived CDR1 and CDR2 are SGHDN and FVKESK. The ends were cut back, 0 bases at V and 10 bases at J, with 13 bases in the middle. CDR3 size: 14 residues. The CDR3 spells CASSQDGGAREQFF. CDR3 coding DNA: TGTGCCAGCAGCCAAGATGGGGGGGCACGAGAGCAGTTCTTC.

The sample holds a few counts of this clonotype. The chain employs TRBV6-5 and TRBJ2-2, with D perhaps matching TRBD2 (7 bases). Trimming took 0 bases from V and 4 from J, leaving 12 bases between them. Germline V gene lookup returns CDR1 MNHEY and CDR2 SVGAGI. The CDR3 has 16 residues. For the CDR3, the DNA is TGTGCCAGCAGTTACTCGTTCGGGGGGCCCACCGGGGAGCTGTTTTTT. Translating it yields CASSYSFGGPTGELFF.

This clonotype was picked up many times. This chain connects TRBV14 to TRBJ2-5, with a weak D call TRBD1 (5 bases). In germline, CDR1 is SGHDN, CDR2 FVKESK. This CDR3 contains 15 residues. Trimming cost V 1 base and J 7 bases, with 16 bases left between them. The CDR3, as DNA: TGTGCCAGCAGCCAAGGACAGCTTACGCGTGGGACCCAGTACTTC. Translating gives CASSQGQLTRGTQYF. The whole variable domain, filled in from reference TRBV14 and TRBJ2-5, reads EAGVTQFPSHSVIEKGQTVTLRCDPISGHDNLYWYRRVMGKEIKFLLHFVKESKQDESGMPNNRFLAERTGGTYSTLKVQPAELEDSGVYFCASSQGQLTRGTQYFGPGTRLLVL.

The V call is TRBV6-2 or TRBV6-3, the J call TRBJ2-7; 9 bases are shared with TRBD2. The CDR3 extends over 14 amino acids. Germline CDR1 and CDR2: MNHEY and SVGEGT. After removal of 5 bases from V and 4 bases from J, the junction contained 6 bases not matched to a gene. The CDR3 DNA reads as TGTGCCAGCAGTGTCAGCGGGGGGCCTTACGAGCAGTACGTC. Translation: CASSVSGGPYEQYV.

V and J are TRBV6-5 and TRBJ2-2; D uncertain. The length of the CDR3 is 13 residues. The ends were cut back, 0 bases at V and 6 bases at J, with 5 bases in the middle. Per the germline V gene, CDR1 is MNHEY and CDR2 is SVGAGI. CDR3 bases: TGTGCCAGCAGTTACTCTGAGGCCGGGGAGCTGTTTTTT. Protein: CASSYSEAGELFF.

The J gene is TRBJ2-5, the V gene TRBV28; the D gene is possibly TRBD2 (6 bases). The CDR3 has 16 residues. Trimming stripped 5 bases from V and 1 base from J, with 17 bases between. Germline V gene sequence: CDR1 MDHEN, CDR2 SYDVKM. For the CDR3, the DNA is TGTGCCAGCAGTCTTTTCGCGGGACGGACCCAAGAGACCCAGTACTTC. Amino acid sequence: CASSLFAGRTQETQYF.